This T cell receptor (beta chain) was sequenced during a study of blood T cell repertoires in COVID-19. In the study overall: Some COVID-19 samples were acute and others convalescent; all came from the United States, Italy and Spain.

Under the authors' procedure: Estimation of nucleated cell counts relied on the amplification of reference gene primers. Sequenced by immunoSEQ multiplex PCR; TCRdb stores in-frame clones only, minus some. D and trimming were read from the DNA, whereas the V and J calls and clone size are those reported in that table. The sample shows approximately 67,000 clones, 87% of them seen only once. Material: peripheral blood. This receptor was obtained from a man aged 45 to 65 with active COVID-19.

The CDR3 here is CASSLFRELFF. The CDR3 DNA follows: TGTGCCAGCAGTTTGTTCAGGGAGCTGTTTTTT. V gene TRBV12-3 or TRBV12-4 combines with J gene TRBJ2-2, with D unclear. The V and J ends lost 3 bases and 9 bases respectively, with 5 bases between them. The CDR3 runs to 11 residues.